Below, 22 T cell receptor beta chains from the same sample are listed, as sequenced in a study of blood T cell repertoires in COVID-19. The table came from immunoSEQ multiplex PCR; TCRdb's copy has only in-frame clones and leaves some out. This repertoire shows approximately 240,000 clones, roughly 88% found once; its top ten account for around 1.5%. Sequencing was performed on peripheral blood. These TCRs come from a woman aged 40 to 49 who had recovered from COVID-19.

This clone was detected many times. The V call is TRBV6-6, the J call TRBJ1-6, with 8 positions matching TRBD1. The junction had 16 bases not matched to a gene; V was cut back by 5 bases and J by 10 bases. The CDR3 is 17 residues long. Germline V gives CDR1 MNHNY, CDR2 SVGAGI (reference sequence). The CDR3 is CASSPGLIGQGGSPLHF. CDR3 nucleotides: TGTGCCAGCAGTCCCGGACTAATCGGACAGGGAGGCTCACCCCTCCACTTT.

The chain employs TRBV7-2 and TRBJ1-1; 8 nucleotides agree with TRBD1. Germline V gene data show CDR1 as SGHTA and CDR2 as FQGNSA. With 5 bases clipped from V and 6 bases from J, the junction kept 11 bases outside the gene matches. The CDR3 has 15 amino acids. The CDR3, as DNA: TGTGCCAGCAGCCAAGGACAGGGAAGACTTTCTGAAGCTTTCTTT. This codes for CASSQGQGRLSEAFF. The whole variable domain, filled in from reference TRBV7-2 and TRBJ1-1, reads GAGVSQSPSNKVTEKGKDVELRCDPISGHTALYWYRQSLGQGLEFLIYFQGNSAPDKSGLPSDRFSAERTGGSVSTLTIQRTQQEDSAVYLCASSQGQGRLSEAFFGQGTRLTVV.

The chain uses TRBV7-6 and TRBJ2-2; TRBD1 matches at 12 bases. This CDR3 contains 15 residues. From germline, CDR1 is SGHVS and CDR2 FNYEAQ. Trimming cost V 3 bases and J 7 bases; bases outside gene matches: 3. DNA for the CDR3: TGTGCCAGCAGCTTGGGACAGGGGGCGATCGGGGAGCTGTTTTTT. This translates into CASSLGQGAIGELFF.

The CDR3 nucleotides read TGTGCCACCAGCAGTGGAGGGGGGGCCAATGAGCAGTTCTTC. Encoded protein: CATSSGGGANEQFF. The rearrangement links TRBV15 to TRBJ2-1, with a tentative D call TRBD2 (7 bases). The V end lost 3 bases, the J end lost 6 bases, and 12 bases lay between the germline ends. This CDR3 has 14 residues. CDR1 and CDR2 from the germline V gene are LNHNV and YYDKDF (reference sequence).

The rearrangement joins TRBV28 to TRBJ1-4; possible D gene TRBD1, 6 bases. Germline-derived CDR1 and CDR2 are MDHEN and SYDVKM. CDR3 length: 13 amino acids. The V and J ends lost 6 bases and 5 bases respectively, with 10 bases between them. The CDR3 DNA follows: TGTGCCAGCAGGAGAGACAGGAATGAAAAACTGTTTTTT. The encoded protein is CASRRDRNEKLFF.

The CDR3, as DNA: TGTGCCAGCAGCTTAAGTAGGGGTGGTACCGGGGAGCTGTTTTTT. It yields the protein CASSLSRGGTGELFF. The gene calls are TRBV11-3 and TRBJ2-2; a possible D gene is TRBD1 (5 bases). V lost 2 bases to trimming and J lost 5 bases, with 12 bases between them. This CDR3 is 15 amino acids long. CDR1 and CDR2 (germline): SGHNT, YENEEA.

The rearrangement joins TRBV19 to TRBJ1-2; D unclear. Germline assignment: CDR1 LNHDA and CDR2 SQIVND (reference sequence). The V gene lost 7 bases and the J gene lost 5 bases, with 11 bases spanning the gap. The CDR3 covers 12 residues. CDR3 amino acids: CASKFATYGYTF. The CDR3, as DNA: TGTGCCAGTAAGTTCGCGACTTATGGCTACACCTTC.

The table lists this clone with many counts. The CDR3 bases are TGTGCCAGCAGCTTGGGAGGTTTAGGACAAGAGACCCAGTACTTC. This codes for CASSLGGLGQETQYF. This chain connects TRBV5-4 to TRBJ2-5; D is unclear. Trimming cost V 0 bases and J 2 bases, with 11 bases left between them. The germline gives CDR1 SGHNT, CDR2 YYREEE (reference sequence). This CDR3 is built from 15 residues.

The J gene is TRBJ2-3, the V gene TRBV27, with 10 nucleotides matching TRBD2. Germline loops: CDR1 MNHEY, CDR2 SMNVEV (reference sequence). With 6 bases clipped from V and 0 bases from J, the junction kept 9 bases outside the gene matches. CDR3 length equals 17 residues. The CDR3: CASSKNSGGLSTDTQYF. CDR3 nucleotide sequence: TGTGCCAGCAGCAAAAATAGCGGGGGGCTTAGCACAGATACGCAGTATTTT.

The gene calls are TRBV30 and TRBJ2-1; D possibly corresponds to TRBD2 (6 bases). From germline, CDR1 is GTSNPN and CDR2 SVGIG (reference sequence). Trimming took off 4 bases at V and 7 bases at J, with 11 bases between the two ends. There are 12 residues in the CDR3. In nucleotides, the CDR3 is TGTGCCTGGAAGGGACTCGGGAATGAGCAGTTCTTC. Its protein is CAWKGLGNEQFF.

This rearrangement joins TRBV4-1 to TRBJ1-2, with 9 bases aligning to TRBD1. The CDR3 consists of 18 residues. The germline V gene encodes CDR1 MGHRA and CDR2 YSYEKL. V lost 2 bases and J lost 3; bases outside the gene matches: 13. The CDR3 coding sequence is TGCGCCAGCAGCCAACCTCCGGGCAGGACAGGGGATGACTATGGCTACACCTTC. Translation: CASSQPPGRTGDDYGYTF.

CDR3: CASSLARGTEAFF. In DNA, the CDR3 is TGTGCCAGCAGCTTAGCTAGGGGAACTGAAGCTTTCTTT. The genes are TRBV7-2 and TRBJ1-1, with D tentatively TRBD1 (5 bases). From germline, CDR1 is SGHTA and CDR2 FQGNSA. The CDR3 length is 13 residues. Trimming cost V 0 bases and J 5 bases, with 7 bases left between them.

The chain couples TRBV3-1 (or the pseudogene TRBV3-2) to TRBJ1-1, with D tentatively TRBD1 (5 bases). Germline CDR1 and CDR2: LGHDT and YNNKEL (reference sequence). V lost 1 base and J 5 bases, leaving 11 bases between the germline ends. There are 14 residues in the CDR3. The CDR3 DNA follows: TGTGCCAGCAGCCAAGTGCAGGAGGGGACTGAAGCTTTCTTT. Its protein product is CASSQVQEGTEAFF.

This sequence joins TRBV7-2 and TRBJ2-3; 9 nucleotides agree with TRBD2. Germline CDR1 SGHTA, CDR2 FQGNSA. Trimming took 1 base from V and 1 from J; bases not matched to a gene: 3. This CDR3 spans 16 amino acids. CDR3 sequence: CASSLVERGGTDTQYF. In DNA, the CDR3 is TGTGCCAGCAGCTTAGTAGAGCGGGGGGGCACAGATACGCAGTATTTT.

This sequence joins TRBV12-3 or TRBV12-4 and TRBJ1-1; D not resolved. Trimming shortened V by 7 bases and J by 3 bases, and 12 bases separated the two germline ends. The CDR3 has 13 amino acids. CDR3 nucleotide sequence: TGTGCCAGCACCCTTGGCGGGTACACTGAAGCTTTCTTT. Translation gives CASTLGGYTEAFF.

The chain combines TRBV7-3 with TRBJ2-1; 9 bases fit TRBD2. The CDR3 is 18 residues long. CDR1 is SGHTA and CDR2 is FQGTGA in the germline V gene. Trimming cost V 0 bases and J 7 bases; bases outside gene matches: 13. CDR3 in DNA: TGTGCCAGCAGCTTAACGGGTCGGGCTAGCGGGGTAGGTAATGAGCAGTTCTTC. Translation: CASSLTGRASGVGNEQFF.

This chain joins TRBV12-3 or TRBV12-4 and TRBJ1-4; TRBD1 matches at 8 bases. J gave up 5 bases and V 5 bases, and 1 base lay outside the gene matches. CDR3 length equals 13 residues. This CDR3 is CASSRTGNEKLFF. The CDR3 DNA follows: TGTGCCAGCAGTCGGACAGGGAATGAAAAACTGTTTTTT.

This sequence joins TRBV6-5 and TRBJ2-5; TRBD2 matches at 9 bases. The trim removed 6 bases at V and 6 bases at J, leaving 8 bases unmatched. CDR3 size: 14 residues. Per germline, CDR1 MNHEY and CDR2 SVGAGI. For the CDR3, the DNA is TGTGCCAGCAGCCTCGGACTAGCGAGTCAGACCCAGTACTTC. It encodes CASSLGLASQTQYF.

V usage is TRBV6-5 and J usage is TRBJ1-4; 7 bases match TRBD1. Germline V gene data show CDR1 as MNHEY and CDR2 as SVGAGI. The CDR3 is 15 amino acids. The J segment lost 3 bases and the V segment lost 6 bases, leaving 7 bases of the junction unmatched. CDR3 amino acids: CASSKTGDPNEKLFF. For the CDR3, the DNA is TGTGCCAGCAGCAAAACAGGGGACCCTAATGAAAAACTGTTTTTT.

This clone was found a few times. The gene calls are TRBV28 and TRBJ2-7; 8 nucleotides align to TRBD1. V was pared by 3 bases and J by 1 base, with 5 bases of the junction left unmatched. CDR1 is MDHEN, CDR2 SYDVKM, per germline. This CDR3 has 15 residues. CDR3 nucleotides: TGTGCCAGCAGTTTTTTGAGACAGGGGTCCTACGAGCAGTACTTC. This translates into CASSFLRQGSYEQYF.

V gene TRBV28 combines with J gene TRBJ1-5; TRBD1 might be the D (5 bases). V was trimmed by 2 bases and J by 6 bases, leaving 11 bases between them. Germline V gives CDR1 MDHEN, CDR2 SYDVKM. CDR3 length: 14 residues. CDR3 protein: CASSLQGTIQPQHF. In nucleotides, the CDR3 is TGTGCCAGCAGTTTACAGGGTACTATTCAGCCCCAGCATTTT.

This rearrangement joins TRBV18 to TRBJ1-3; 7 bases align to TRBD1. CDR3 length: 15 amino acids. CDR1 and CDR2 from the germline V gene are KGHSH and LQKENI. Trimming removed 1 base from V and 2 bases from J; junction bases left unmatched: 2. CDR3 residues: CASSPQGAPGNTIYF. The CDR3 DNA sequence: TGTGCCAGCTCACCACAGGGGGCGCCTGGAAACACCATATATTTT. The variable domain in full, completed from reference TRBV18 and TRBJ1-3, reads NAGVMQNPRHLVRRRGQEARLRCSPMKGHSHVYWYRQLPEEGLKFMVYLQKENIIDESGMPKERFSAEFPKEGPSILRIQQVVRGDSAAYFCASSPQGAPGNTIYFGEGSWLTVV.